This TCR beta chain comes out of a study of cytomegalovirus exposure and HLA in healthy donors. Generated by immunoSEQ multiplex PCR, the TCRdb table keeps only in-frame clones and is missing some. Of 50,000 to 70,000 clones in the sample, roughly 95% are singletons; the top ten hold nearly 6%. The receptor was derived from a woman aged 18-29 years in good health and CMV-seropositive. Sequences were obtained from PBMCs.

For the CDR3, the DNA is TGTGCCAGCAGTAGCATATGGACAGGGGGCTCCTACGAGCAGTACTTC. It encodes CASSSIWTGGSYEQYF. The chain carries TRBV27 and TRBJ2-7, with 10 positions matching TRBD1. The CDR3 sequence is 16 residues long. V was clipped by 5 bases and J by 0 bases; unmatched bases: 7. CDR1 MNHEY and CDR2 SMNVEV come from the germline V gene (reference sequence).